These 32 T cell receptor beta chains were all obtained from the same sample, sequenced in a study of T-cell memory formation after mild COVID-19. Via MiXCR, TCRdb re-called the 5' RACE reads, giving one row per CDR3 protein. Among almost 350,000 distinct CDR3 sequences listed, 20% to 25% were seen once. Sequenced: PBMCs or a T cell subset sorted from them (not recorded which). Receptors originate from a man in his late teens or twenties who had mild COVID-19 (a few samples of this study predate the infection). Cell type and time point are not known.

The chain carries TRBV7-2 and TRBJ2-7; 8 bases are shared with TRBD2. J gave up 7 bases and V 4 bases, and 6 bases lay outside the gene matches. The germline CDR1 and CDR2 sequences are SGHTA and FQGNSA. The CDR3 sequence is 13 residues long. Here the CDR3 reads CASSSQQRGEQYF. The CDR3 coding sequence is TGTGCCAGCAGCTCCCAGCAGCGGGGGGAGCAGTACTTC.

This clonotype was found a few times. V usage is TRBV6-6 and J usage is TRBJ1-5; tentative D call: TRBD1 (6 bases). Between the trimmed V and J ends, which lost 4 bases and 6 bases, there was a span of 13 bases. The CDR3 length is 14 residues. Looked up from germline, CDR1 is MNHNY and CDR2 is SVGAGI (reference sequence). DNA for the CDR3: TGTGCCAGCAGTTGGACGAGAGGGGGTCAGCCCCAGCATTTT. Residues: CASSWTRGGQPQHF.

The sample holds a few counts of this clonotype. CDR3 amino acids: CASSPGSGQPQHF. CDR3 sequence (DNA): TGTGCCAGCAGTCCCGGGTCGGGCCAGCCCCAGCATTTT. This chain uses TRBV28 with TRBJ1-5; D not certain. The CDR3 runs 13 residues. Germline-derived CDR1 and CDR2 are MDHEN and SYDVKM. V was shortened by 5 bases and J by 7 bases, with 12 bases between the two germline ends.

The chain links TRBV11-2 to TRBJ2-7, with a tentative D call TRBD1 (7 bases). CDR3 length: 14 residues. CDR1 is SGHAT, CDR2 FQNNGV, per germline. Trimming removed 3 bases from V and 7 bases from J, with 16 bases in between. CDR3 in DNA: TGTGCCAGCAGCTTTCAGGGGGGCTCAGGTGAGCAGTACTTC. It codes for CASSFQGGSGEQYF. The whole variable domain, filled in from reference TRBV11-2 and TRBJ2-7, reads EAGVAQSPRYKIIEKRQSVAFWCNPISGHATLYWYQQILGQGPKLLIQFQNNGVVDDSQLPKDRFSAERLKGVDSTLKIQPAKLEDSAVYLCASSFQGGSGEQYFGPGTRLTVT.

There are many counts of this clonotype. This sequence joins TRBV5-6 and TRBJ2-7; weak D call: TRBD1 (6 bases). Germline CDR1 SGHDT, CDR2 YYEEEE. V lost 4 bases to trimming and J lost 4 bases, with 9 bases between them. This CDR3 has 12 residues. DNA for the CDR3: TGTGCCAGCAGCATGGGGACATACGAGCAGTACGTC. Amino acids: CASSMGTYEQYV.

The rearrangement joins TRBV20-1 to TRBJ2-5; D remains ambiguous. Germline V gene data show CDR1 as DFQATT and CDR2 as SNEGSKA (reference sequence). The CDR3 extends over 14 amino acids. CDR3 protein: CSVPNVRTAGTQYF. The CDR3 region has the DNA TGCAGCGTGCCTAATGTCCGGACGGCCGGGACCCAGTACTTC.

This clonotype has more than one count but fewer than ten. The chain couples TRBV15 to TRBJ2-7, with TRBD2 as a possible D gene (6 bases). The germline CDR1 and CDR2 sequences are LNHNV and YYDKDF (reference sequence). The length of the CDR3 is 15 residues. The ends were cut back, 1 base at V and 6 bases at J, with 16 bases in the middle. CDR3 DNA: TGTGCCACCAGCAGAGGGGCAGGGACTGATCCCGAGCAGTACTTC. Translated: CATSRGAGTDPEQYF.

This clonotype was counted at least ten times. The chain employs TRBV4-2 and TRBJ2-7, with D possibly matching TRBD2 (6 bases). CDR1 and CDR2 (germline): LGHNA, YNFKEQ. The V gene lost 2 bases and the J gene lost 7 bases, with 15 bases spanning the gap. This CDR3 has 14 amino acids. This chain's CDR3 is CASSQWASAREQYF. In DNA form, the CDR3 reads TGTGCCAGCAGCCAATGGGCTAGCGCTCGGGAGCAGTACTTC.

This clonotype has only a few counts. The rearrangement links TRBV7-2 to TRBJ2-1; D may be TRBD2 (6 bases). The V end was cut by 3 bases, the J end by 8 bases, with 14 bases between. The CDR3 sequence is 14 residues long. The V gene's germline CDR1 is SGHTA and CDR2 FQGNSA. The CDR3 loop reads CASSLLRGGYEQFF. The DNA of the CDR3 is TGTGCCAGCAGCTTGCTAAGGGGAGGATATGAGCAGTTCTTC.

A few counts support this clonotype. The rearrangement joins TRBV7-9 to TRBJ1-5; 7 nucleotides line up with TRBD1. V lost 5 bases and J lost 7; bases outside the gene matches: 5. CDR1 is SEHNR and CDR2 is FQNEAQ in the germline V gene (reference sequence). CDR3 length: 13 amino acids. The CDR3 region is CASSPEGAQPQHF. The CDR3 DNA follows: TGTGCCAGCAGCCCCGAGGGGGCCCAGCCCCAGCATTTT.

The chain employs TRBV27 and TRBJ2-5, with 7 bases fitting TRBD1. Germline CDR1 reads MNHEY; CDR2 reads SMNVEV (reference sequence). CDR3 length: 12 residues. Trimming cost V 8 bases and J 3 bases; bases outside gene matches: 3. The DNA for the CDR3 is TGTGCCAGCGGACAGGAAGAAGAGACCCAGTACTTC. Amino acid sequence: CASGQEEETQYF.

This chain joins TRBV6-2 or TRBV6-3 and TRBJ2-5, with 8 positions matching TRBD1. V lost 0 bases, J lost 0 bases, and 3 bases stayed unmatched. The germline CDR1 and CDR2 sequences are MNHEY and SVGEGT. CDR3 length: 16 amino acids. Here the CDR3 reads CASSYSGDRYQETQYF. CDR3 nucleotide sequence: TGTGCCAGCAGTTACTCTGGGGACAGGTACCAAGAGACCCAGTACTTC.

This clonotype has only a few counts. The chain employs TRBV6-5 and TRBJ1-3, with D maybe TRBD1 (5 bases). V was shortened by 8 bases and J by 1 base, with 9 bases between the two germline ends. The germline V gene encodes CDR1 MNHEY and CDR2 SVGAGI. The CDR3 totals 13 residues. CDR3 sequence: CASHEGSGNTIYF. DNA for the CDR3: TGTGCCAGCCACGAGGGGTCTGGAAACACCATATATTTT.

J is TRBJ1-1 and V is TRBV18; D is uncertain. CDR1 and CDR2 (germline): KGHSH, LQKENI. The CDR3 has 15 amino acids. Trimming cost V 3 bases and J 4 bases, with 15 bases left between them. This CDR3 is CASSPRHSVPTEAFF. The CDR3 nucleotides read TGTGCCAGCTCACCGCGACACTCGGTTCCCACTGAAGCTTTCTTT.

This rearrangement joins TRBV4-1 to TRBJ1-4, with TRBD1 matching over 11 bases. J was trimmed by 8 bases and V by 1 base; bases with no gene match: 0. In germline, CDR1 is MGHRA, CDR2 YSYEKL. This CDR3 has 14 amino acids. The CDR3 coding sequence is TGCGCCAGCAGCCAAGGGGACAGGGGGGAAAAACTGTTTTTT. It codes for CASSQGDRGEKLFF.

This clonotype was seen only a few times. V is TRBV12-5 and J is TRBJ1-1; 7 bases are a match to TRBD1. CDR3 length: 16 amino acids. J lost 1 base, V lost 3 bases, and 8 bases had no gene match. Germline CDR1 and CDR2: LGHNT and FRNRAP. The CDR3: CASGFLLQGRNTEAFF. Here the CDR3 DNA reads TGTGCTAGTGGTTTCCTCCTACAGGGGCGGAACACTGAAGCTTTCTTT.

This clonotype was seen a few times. CDR3 nucleotides: TGTGCCACCCGGCGGTCTAGCACAGATACGCAGTATTTT. It specifies CATRRSSTDTQYF. V usage is TRBV15 and J usage is TRBJ2-3; D remains unclear. This CDR3 has 13 residues. The germline V gene has CDR1 LNHNV and CDR2 YYDKDF (reference sequence). V lost 8 bases, J lost 0 bases, and 9 bases lay in between. Full variable domain (rest looked up from reference TRBV15 and TRBJ2-3): DAMVIQNPRYQVTQFGKPVTLSCSQTLNHNVMYWYQQKSSQAPKLLFHYYDKDFNNEADTPDNFQSRRPNTSFCFLDIRSPGLGDTAMYLCATRRSSTDTQYFGPGTRLTVL.

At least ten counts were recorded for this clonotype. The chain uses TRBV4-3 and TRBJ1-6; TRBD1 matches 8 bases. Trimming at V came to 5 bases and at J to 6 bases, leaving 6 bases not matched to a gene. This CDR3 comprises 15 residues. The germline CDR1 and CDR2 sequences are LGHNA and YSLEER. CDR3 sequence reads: CASSYGQGTNSPLHF. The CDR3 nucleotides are TGCGCCAGCAGCTACGGACAGGGAACTAATTCACCCCTCCACTTT.

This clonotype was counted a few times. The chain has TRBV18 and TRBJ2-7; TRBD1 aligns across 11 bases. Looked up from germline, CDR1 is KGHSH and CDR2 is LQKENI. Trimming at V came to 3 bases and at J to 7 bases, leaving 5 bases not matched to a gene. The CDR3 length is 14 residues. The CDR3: CASSPGQGGKEQYV. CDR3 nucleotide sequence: TGTGCCAGCTCACCGGGACAGGGGGGAAAGGAGCAGTACGTC.

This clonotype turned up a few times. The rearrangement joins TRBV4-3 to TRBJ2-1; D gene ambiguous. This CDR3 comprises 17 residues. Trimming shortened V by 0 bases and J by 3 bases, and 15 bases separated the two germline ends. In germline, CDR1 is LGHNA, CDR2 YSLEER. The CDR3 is CASSQEQTSWGYNEQFF. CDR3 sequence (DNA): TGCGCCAGCAGCCAAGAGCAAACAAGTTGGGGCTACAATGAGCAGTTCTTC.

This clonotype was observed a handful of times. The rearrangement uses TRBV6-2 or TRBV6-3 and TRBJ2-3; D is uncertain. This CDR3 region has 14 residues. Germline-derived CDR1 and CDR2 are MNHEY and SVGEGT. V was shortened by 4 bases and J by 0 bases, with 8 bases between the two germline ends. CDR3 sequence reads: CASSFPTSTDTQYF. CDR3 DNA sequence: TGTGCCAGCAGTTTCCCCACTAGCACAGATACGCAGTATTTT.

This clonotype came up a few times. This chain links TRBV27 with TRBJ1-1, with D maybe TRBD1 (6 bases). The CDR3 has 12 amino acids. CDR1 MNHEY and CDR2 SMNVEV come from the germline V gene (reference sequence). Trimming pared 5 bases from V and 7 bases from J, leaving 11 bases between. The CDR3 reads CASSKTGSEAFF. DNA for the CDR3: TGTGCCAGCAGTAAAACAGGGAGTGAAGCTTTCTTT.

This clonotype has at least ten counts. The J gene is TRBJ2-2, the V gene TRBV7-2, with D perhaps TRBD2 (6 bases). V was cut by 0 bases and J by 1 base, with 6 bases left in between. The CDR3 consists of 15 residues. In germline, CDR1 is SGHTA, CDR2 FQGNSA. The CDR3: CASSLAGGNTGELFF. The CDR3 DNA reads TGTGCCAGCAGCTTAGCGGGGGGGAACACCGGGGAGCTGTTTTTT.

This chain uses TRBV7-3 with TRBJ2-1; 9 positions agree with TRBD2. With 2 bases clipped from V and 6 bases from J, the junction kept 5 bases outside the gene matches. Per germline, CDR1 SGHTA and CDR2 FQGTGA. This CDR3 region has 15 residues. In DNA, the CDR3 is TGTGCCAGCAGCTTAGTAGCGGGGGTATTCAATGAGCAGTTCTTC. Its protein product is CASSLVAGVFNEQFF.

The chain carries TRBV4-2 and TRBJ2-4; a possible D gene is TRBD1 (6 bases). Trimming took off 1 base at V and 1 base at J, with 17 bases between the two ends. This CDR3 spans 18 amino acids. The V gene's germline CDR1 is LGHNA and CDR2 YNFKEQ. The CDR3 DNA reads TGTGCCAGCAGCCAAGTGGCAGTCCAGGGGCCTGCCAAAAACATTCAGTACTTC. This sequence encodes CASSQVAVQGPAKNIQYF.

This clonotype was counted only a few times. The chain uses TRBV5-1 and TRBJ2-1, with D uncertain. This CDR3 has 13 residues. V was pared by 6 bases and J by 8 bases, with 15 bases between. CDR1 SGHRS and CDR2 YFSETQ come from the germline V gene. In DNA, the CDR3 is TGCGCCAGCACCCGGATTCTTACGGATGAGCAGTTCTTC. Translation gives CASTRILTDEQFF.

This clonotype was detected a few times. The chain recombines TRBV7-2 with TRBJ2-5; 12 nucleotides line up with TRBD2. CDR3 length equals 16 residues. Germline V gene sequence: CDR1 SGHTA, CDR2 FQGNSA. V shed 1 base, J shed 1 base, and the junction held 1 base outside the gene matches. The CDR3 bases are TGTGCCAGCAGCTTAGTGACTAGCGGGGGCCAAGAGACCCAGTACTTC. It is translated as CASSLVTSGGQETQYF.

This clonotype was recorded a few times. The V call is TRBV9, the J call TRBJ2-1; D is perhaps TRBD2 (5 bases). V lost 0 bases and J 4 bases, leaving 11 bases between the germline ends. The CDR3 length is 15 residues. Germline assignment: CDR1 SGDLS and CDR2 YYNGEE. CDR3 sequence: CASSVGGVAYNEQFF. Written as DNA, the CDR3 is TGTGCCAGCAGCGTAGGGGGAGTCGCATACAATGAGCAGTTCTTC.

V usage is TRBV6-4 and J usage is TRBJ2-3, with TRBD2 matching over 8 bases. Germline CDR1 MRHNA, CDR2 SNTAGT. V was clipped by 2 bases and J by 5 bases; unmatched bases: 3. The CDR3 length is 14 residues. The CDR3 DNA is TGTGCCAGCAGTGACCGGGGGGGCCAAGATACGCAGTATTTT. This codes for CASSDRGGQDTQYF.

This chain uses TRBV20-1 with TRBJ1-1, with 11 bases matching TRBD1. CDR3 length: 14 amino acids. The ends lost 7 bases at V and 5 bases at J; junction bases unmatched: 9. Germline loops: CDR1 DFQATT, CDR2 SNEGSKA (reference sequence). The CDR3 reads CSVQGGTGGTEAFF. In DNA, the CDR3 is TGCAGTGTCCAAGGCGGGACAGGGGGTACTGAAGCTTTCTTT.

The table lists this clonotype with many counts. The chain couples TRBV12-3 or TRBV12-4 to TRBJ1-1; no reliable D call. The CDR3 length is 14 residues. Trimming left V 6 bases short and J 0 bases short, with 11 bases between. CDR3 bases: TGTGCCAGCAGCTCCCCGGGGATGAACACTGAAGCTTTCTTT. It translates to CASSSPGMNTEAFF.

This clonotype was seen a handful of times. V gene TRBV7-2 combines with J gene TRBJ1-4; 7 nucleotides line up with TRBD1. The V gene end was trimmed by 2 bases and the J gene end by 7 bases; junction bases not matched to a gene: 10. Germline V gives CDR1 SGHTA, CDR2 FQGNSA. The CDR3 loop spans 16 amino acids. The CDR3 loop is CASSLSVGRGREKLFF. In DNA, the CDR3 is TGTGCCAGCAGCTTATCGGTTGGGAGGGGGCGTGAAAAACTGTTTTTT.